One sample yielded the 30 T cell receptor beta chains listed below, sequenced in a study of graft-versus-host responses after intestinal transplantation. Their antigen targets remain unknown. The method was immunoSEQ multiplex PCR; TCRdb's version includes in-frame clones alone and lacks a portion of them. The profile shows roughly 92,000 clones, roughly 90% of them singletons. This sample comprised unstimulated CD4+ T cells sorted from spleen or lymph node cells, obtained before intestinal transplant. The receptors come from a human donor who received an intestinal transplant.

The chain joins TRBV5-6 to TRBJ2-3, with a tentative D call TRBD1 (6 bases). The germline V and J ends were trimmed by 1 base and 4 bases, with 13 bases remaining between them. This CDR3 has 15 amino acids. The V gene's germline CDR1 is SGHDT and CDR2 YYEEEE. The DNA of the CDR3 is TGTGCCAGCAGCTTGCCCAAAGGGGGTGCAGATACGCAGTATTTT. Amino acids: CASSLPKGGADTQYF.

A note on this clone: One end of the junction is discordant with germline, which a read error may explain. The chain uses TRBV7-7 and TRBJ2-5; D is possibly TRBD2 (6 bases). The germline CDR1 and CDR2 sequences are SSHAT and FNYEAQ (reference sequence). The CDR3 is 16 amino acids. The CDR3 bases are TGTGCTAGCAGCTTAGGGGTAACTAGCCCGAAAGAGACCCAGTACTTC. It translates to CASSLGVTSPKETQYF.

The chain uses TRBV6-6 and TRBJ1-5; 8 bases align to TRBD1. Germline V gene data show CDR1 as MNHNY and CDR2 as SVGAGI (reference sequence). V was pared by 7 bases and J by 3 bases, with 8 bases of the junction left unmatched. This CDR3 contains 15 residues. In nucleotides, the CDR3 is TGTGCCAGCACCGCGGACAGGGACCACAATCAGCCCCAGCATTTT. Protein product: CASTADRDHNQPQHF.

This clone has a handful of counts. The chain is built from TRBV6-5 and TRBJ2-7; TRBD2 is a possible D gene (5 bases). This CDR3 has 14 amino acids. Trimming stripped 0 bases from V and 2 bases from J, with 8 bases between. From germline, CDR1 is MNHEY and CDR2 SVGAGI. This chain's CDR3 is CASSYSAGTYEQYF. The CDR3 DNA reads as TGTGCCAGCAGTTACTCGGCCGGGACCTACGAGCAGTACTTC.

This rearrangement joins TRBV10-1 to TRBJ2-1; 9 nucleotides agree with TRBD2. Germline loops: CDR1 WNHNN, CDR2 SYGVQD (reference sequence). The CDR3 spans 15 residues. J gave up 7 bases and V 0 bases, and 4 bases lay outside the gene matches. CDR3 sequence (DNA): TGCGCCAGCAGTGAGTCCCTAGCGGGGTATAATGAGCAGTTCTTC. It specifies CASSESLAGYNEQFF.

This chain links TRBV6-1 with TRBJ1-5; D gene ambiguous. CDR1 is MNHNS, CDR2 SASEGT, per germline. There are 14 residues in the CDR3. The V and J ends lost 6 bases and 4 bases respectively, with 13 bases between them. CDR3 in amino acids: CASSRGGWNQPQHF. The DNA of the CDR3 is TGTGCCAGCAGCCGGGGAGGGTGGAATCAGCCCCAGCATTTT.

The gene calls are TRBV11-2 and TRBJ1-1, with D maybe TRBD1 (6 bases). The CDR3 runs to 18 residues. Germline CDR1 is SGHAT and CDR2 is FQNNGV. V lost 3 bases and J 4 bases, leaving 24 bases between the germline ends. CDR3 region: CASSLALWEGRGSTEAFF. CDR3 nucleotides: TGTGCCAGCAGCTTGGCTTTGTGGGAAGGGAGGGGGAGCACTGAAGCTTTCTTT. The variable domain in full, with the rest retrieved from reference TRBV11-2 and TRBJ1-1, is EAGVAQSPRYKIIEKRQSVAFWCNPISGHATLYWYQQILGQGPKLLIQFQNNGVVDDSQLPKDRFSAERLKGVDSTLKIQPAKLEDSAVYLCASSLALWEGRGSTEAFFGQGTRLTVV.

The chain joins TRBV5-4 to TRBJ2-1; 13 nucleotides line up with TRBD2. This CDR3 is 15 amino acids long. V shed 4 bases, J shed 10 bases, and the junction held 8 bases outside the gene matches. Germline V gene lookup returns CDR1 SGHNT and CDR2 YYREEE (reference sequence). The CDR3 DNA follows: TGTGCCAGCAGCCCCACTAGCGGGGGGGCCGAAGAGCAGTTCTTC. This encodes CASSPTSGGAEEQFF.

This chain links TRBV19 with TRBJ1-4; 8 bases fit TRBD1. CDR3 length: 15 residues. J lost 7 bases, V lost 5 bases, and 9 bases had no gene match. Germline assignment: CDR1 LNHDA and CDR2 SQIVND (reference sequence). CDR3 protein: CASSLWTGRGEKLFF. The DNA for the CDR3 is TGTGCCAGTAGTCTCTGGACAGGGAGGGGTGAAAAACTGTTTTTT. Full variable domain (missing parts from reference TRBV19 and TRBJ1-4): DGGITQSPKYLFRKEGQNVTLSCEQNLNHDAMYWYRQDPGQGLRLIYYSQIVNDFQKGDIAEGYSVSREKKESFPLTVTSAQKNPTAFYLCASSLWTGRGEKLFFGSGTQLSVL.

The CDR3 protein is CASTESFGEQYF. The CDR3 coding sequence is TGTGCCAGCACGGAGAGCTTTGGGGAGCAGTACTTC. The gene calls are TRBV11-2 and TRBJ2-7; D uncertain. The CDR3 is made up of 12 amino acids. In germline, CDR1 is SGHAT, CDR2 FQNNGV. Trimming took 7 bases from V and 7 from J, leaving 14 bases between them.

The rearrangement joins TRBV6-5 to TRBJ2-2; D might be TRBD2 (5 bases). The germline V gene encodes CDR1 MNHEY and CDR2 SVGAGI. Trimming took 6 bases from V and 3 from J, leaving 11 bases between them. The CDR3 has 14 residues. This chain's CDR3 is CASRVEVDTGELFF. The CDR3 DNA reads TGTGCCAGCAGGGTGGAGGTGGACACCGGGGAGCTGTTTTTT.

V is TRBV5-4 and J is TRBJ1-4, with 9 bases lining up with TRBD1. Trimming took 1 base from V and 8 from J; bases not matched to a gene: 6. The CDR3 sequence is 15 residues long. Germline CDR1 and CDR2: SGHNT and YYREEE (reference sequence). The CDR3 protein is CASSLTRDREEKLFF. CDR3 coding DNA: TGTGCCAGCAGCTTGACCCGGGACAGGGAAGAAAAACTGTTTTTT.

The CDR3 is CASSLGARGQYF. DNA for the CDR3: TGTGCCAGCAGCTTAGGCGCCCGGGGGCAGTACTTC. The rearrangement links TRBV7-9 to TRBJ2-7; TRBD2 might be the D (5 bases). The V gene's germline CDR1 is SEHNR and CDR2 FQNEAQ (reference sequence). The CDR3 is made up of 12 amino acids. Trimming took off 1 base at V and 9 bases at J, with 10 bases between the two ends.

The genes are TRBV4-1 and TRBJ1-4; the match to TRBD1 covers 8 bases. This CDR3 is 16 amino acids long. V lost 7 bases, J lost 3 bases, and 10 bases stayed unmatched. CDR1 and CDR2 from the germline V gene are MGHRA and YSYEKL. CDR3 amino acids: CASNWGPGQANEKLFF. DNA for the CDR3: TGCGCCAGCAACTGGGGACCGGGACAGGCTAATGAAAAACTGTTTTTT.

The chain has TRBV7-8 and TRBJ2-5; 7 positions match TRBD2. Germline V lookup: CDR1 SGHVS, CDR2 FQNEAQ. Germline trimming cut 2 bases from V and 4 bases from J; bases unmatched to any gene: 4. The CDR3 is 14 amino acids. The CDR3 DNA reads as TGTGCCAGCAGCTTATTTCCTAGCGGAGAGACCCAGTACTTC. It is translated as CASSLFPSGETQYF.

The CDR3 spells CASGLGGQAKQPQHF. CDR3 DNA: TGTGCTAGTGGTTTGGGGGGACAGGCCAAACAGCCCCAGCATTTT. This rearrangement joins TRBV12-5 to TRBJ1-5; TRBD1 matches 8 bases. The CDR3 extends over 15 amino acids. Germline trimming cut 1 base from V and 7 bases from J; bases unmatched to any gene: 6. The germline V gene has CDR1 LGHNT and CDR2 FRNRAP. Full variable domain (rest looked up from reference TRBV12-5 and TRBJ1-5): DARVTQTPRHKVTEMGQEVTMRCQPILGHNTVFWYRQTMMQGLELLAYFRNRAPLDDSGMPKDRFSAEMPDATLATLKIQPSEPRDSAVYFCASGLGGQAKQPQHFGDGTRLSIL.

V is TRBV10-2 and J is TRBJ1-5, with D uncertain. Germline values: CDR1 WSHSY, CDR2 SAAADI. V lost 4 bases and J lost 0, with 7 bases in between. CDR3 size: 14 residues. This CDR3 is CASSVLDSNQPQHF. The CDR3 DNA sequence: TGCGCCAGCAGTGTGCTAGATAGCAATCAGCCCCAGCATTTT.

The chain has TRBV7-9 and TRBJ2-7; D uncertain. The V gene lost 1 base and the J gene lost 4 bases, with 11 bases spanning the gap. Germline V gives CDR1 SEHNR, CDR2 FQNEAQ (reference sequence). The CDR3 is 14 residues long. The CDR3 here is CASSLGSYQYEQYF. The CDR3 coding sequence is TGTGCCAGCAGCTTAGGGTCCTATCAATACGAGCAGTACTTC. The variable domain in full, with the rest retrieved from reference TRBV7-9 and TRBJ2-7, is DTGVSQNPRHKITKRGQNVTFRCDPISEHNRLYWYRQTLGQGPEFLTYFQNEAQLEKSRLLSDRFSAERPKGSFSTLEIQRTEQGDSAMYLCASSLGSYQYEQYFGPGTRLTVT.

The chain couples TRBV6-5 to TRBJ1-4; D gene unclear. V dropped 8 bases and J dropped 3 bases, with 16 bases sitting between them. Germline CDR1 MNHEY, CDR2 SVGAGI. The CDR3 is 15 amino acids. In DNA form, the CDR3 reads TGTGCCAGCGCCCTTTCTCCTAGGTCTAATGAAAAACTGTTTTTT. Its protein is CASALSPRSNEKLFF.

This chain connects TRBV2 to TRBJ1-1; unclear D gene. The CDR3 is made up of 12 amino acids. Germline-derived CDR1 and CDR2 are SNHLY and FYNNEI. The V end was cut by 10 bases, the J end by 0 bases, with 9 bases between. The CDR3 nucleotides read TGTGCCACCGAGGGCCTGAACACTGAAGCTTTCTTT. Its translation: CATEGLNTEAFF.

The CDR3 bases are TGCGCCAGCAGCACCGGCCGGGGAGAAACACCCCTCCACTTT. Translation: CASSTGRGETPLHF. The chain recombines TRBV5-1 with TRBJ1-6, with D unclear. This CDR3 comprises 14 residues. V lost 4 bases and J 11 bases, leaving 16 bases between the germline ends. From germline, CDR1 is SGHRS and CDR2 YFSETQ. The full variable domain, its missing parts supplied by reference TRBV5-1 and TRBJ1-6, is KAGVTQTPRYLIKTRGQQVTLSCSPISGHRSVSWYQQTPGQGLQFLFEYFSETQRNKGNFPGRFSGRQFSNSRSEMNVSTLELGDSALYLCASSTGRGETPLHFGNGTRLTVT.

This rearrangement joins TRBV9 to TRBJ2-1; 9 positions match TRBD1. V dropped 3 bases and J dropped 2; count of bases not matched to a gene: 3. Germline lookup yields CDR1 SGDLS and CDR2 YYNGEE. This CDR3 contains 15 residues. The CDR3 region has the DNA TGTGCCAGCAGCGGGGGACAGGGAACCTACAATGAGCAGTTCTTC. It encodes CASSGGQGTYNEQFF. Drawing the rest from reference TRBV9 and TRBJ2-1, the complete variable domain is DSGVTQTPKHLITATGQRVTLRCSPRSGDLSVYWYQQSLDQGLQFLIQYYNGEERAKGNILERFSAQQFPDLHSELNLSSLELGDSALYFCASSGGQGTYNEQFFGPGTRLTVL.

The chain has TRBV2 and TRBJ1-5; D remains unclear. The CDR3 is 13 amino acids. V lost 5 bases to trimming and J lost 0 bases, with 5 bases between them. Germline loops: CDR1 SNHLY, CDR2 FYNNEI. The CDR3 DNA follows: TGTGCCAGCAGTCGGGATAGCAATCAGCCCCAGCATTTT. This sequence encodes CASSRDSNQPQHF.

CDR3 sequence (DNA): TGCGCCAGCAGCTTACCAGGACAGTACGAGCAGTACTTC. It codes for CASSLPGQYEQYF. The chain links TRBV5-1 to TRBJ2-7; tentatively, D is TRBD1 (6 bases). The V gene lost 2 bases and the J gene lost 4 bases, with 10 bases spanning the gap. Germline-derived CDR1 and CDR2 are SGHRS and YFSETQ. There are 13 residues in the CDR3.

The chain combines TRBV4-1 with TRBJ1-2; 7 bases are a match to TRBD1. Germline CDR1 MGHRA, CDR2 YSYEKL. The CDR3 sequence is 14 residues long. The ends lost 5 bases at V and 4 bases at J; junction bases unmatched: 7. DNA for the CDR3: TGCGCCAGCAGCGCCGGGACAGACTTCTATGGCTACACCTTC. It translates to CASSAGTDFYGYTF.

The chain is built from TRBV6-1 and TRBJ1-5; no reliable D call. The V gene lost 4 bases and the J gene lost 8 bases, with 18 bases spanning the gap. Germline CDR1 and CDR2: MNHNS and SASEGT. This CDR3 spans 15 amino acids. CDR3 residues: CASSVHRPAAEPQHF. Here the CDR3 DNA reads TGTGCCAGCAGTGTCCACCGGCCCGCGGCAGAGCCCCAGCATTTT.

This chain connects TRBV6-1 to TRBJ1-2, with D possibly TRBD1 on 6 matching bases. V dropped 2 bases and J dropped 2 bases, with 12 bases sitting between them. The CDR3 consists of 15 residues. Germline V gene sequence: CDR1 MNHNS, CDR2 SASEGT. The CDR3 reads CASSERITGNYGYTF. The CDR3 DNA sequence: TGTGCCAGCAGTGAAAGAATAACAGGGAACTATGGCTACACCTTC.

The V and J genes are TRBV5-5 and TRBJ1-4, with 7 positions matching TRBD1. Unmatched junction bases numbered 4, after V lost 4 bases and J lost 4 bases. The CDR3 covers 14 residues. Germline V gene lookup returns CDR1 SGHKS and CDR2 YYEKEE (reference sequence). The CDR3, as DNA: TGTGCCAGCAGCCACAGGGGTGGTAATGAAAAACTGTTTTTT. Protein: CASSHRGGNEKLFF.

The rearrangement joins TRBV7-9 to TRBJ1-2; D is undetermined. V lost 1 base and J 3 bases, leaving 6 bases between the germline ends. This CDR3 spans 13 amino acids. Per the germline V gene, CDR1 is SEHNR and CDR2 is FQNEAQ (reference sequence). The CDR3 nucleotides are TGTGCCAGCAGCTTAGGGACTGACTATGGCTACACCTTC. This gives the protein CASSLGTDYGYTF.

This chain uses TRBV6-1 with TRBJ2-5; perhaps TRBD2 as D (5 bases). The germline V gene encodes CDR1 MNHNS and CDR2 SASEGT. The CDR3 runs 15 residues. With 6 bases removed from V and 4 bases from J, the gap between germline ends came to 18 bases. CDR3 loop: CASSRTPQWRETQYF. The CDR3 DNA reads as TGTGCCAGCAGCAGGACTCCCCAGTGGCGAGAGACCCAGTACTTC.